These 25 T cell receptor beta chains originate from one sample sequenced in a study of T-cell memory formation after mild COVID-19. Each CDR3 protein gets one entry after TCRdb re-called the 5' RACE reads with MiXCR. The data show around 130,000 distinct CDR3 sequences, with 13% to 15% seen just once and roughly 28% held by the top ten. Sequenced input: PBMCs or a T cell subset sorted from them (not recorded which). Source of these receptors: an adult woman who had mild COVID-19 (a few samples of this study predate the infection). Cell type and time point are not known.

The gene calls are TRBV5-4 and TRBJ2-7; D perhaps matches TRBD2 (5 bases). Trimming stripped 0 bases from V and 2 bases from J, with 12 bases between. This CDR3 has 15 amino acids. Germline CDR1 is SGHNT and CDR2 is YYREEE (reference sequence). CDR3 nucleotides: TGTGCCAGCAGCTTGGAGGAGGACCTCCCCTACGAGCAGTACTTC. This sequence encodes CASSLEEDLPYEQYF.

The chain carries TRBV12-3 or TRBV12-4 and TRBJ1-1, with D hard to call. This CDR3 has 16 amino acids. V gave up 3 bases and J gave up 0 bases, with 14 bases separating them. The CDR3 here is CASSFPGYFMNTEAFF. As DNA, the CDR3 is TGTGCCAGCAGTTTTCCTGGGTACTTCATGAACACTGAAGCTTTCTTT.

This chain joins TRBV7-9 and TRBJ2-1; D not certain. V lost 2 bases and J lost 8, with 19 bases in between. The CDR3 has 16 residues. CDR1 is SEHNR and CDR2 is FQNEAQ in the germline V gene (reference sequence). Here the CDR3 DNA reads TGTGCCAGCAGCTTATTGGACGACGTTCGCGGAGATGAGCAGTTCTTC. Residues: CASSLLDDVRGDEQFF.

The gene calls are TRBV5-6 and TRBJ2-7; unclear D gene. Trimming left V 4 bases short and J 3 bases short, with 11 bases between. CDR1 is SGHDT and CDR2 is YYEEEE in the germline V gene. The CDR3 runs to 13 residues. This CDR3 is CASSIDIVYEQYF. CDR3 in DNA: TGTGCCAGCAGCATAGATATTGTCTACGAGCAGTACTTC.

This clonotype was picked up a small number of times. This chain links TRBV20-1 with TRBJ2-7, with D perhaps TRBD2 (6 bases). The germline gives CDR1 DFQATT, CDR2 SNEGSKA (reference sequence). Deletions cut 3 bases from V and 3 bases from J, with 12 bases between. This CDR3 spans 13 amino acids. The CDR3, as DNA: TGCAGTGCTAGGGGGGGAGGAGACTACGAGCAGTACTTC. Its translation is CSARGGGDYEQYF.

The chain links TRBV6-1 to TRBJ1-2, with a possible D match to TRBD1 (5 bases). V lost 1 base to trimming and J lost 4 bases, with 10 bases between them. CDR1 is MNHNS, CDR2 SASEGT, per germline. This CDR3 is 14 amino acids long. In DNA, the CDR3 is TGTGCCAGCAGTGAAGGCGGGGCTTCCTATGGCTACACCTTC. It encodes CASSEGGASYGYTF.

This clonotype occurred a few times. The V call is TRBV7-6, the J call TRBJ2-5, with TRBD1 matching 9 bases. Germline values: CDR1 SGHVS, CDR2 FNYEAQ. There are 17 residues in the CDR3. The junction had 14 bases not matched to a gene; V was cut back by 6 bases and J by 3 bases. DNA for the CDR3: TGTGCCAGCAGTTTTACCCAACCGGGACAGGGTAAAGAGACCCAGTACTTC. Translated, it gives CASSFTQPGQGKETQYF.

The table lists this clonotype with a count of one. This rearrangement joins TRBV6-5 to TRBJ2-3; D is perhaps TRBD1 (6 bases). V gave up 6 bases and J gave up 4 bases, with 11 bases separating them. CDR1 and CDR2 from the germline V gene are MNHEY and SVGAGI. CDR3 length: 13 amino acids. CDR3 residues: CASSPDRSDTQYF. CDR3 nucleotides: TGTGCCAGCAGCCCCGACAGGTCAGATACGCAGTATTTT.

J is TRBJ2-7 and V is TRBV30; 7 nucleotides line up with TRBD1. V shed 3 bases, J shed 7 bases, and the junction held 6 bases outside the gene matches. The germline V gene encodes CDR1 GTSNPN and CDR2 SVGIG (reference sequence). The CDR3 length is 12 residues. DNA of the CDR3: TGTGCCTGGAGCCGACAGGGATGGGAGCAGTACTTC. Amino acid sequence: CAWSRQGWEQYF.

The V and J genes are TRBV7-6 and TRBJ2-7, with D perhaps matching TRBD1 or TRBD2 (5 bases each). V was clipped by 5 bases and J by 3 bases, with 17 bases between them. There are 15 residues in the CDR3. From germline, CDR1 is SGHVS and CDR2 FNYEAQ. For the CDR3, the DNA is TGTGCCAGCAGCCCCAAGATGGGACGGGACTACGAGCAGTACTTC. Translation gives CASSPKMGRDYEQYF.

The V and J genes are TRBV27 and TRBJ1-2; D possibly corresponds to TRBD1 (6 bases). Germline-derived CDR1 and CDR2 are MNHEY and SMNVEV (reference sequence). The CDR3 sequence is 14 residues long. V lost 2 bases to trimming and J lost 4 bases, with 11 bases between them. The DNA of the CDR3 is TGTGCCAGCAGTTTAACAGGGTCTGGCTATGGCTACACCTTC. Protein: CASSLTGSGYGYTF.

This rearrangement joins TRBV10-3 to TRBJ2-1; D tentatively fits TRBD1 or TRBD2 (5 bases each). The CDR3 extends over 17 amino acids. Trimming took 2 bases from V and 4 from J, leaving 18 bases between them. Germline assignment: CDR1 ENHRY and CDR2 SYGVKD. In nucleotides, the CDR3 is TGTGCCATCAGTGAGAGGCGAGGGGTTGAGCAATACAATGAGCAGTTCTTC. Its translation: CAISERRGVEQYNEQFF.

CDR3 coding DNA: TGTGCCAGCAGTTCCCTCGGCAGCTCCTACAATGAGCAGTTCTTC. Protein: CASSSLGSSYNEQFF. The chain joins TRBV27 to TRBJ2-1; no definite D call. Germline values: CDR1 MNHEY, CDR2 SMNVEV (reference sequence). Trimming shortened V by 4 bases and J by 0 bases, and 10 bases separated the two germline ends. The CDR3 sequence is 15 residues long.

This clonotype occurred a few times. V usage is TRBV29-1 and J usage is TRBJ1-5, with D perhaps TRBD1 (6 bases). The germline V and J ends were trimmed by 7 bases and 5 bases, with 24 bases remaining between them. In germline, CDR1 is SQVTM, CDR2 ANQGSEA. The CDR3 sequence is 16 residues long. The CDR3 region has the DNA TGCAGCGCGTGGGGGTTTATCGGGGGCCCTGATCAGCCCCAGCATTTT. This sequence encodes CSAWGFIGGPDQPQHF.

This clonotype was recorded many times. For the CDR3, the DNA is TGCGCCAGCAGCCAAGAAGGGTTACCCGAAGCTTTCTTT. Amino acid sequence: CASSQEGLPEAFF. The chain uses TRBV4-1 and TRBJ1-1; D not resolved. This CDR3 contains 13 residues. V gave up 0 bases and J gave up 8 bases, with 10 bases separating them. Germline V gives CDR1 MGHRA, CDR2 YSYEKL.

This chain joins TRBV4-2 and TRBJ2-1, with D perhaps matching TRBD2 (7 bases). Looked up from germline, CDR1 is LGHNA and CDR2 is YNFKEQ. The CDR3 has 14 residues. The V end was cut by 8 bases, the J end by 4 bases, with 15 bases between. CDR3 sequence (DNA): TGTGCCAGCGGAGGGGGGGAAGGGTACAATGAGCAGTTCTTC. Amino acids: CASGGGEGYNEQFF.

The chain couples TRBV2 to TRBJ2-1; D not certain. Germline values: CDR1 SNHLY, CDR2 FYNNEI. CDR3 length equals 16 residues. The V end lost 1 base, the J end lost 2 bases, and 12 bases lay between the germline ends. The CDR3 here is CASSEVQAAPYNEQFF. The CDR3 DNA sequence: TGTGCCAGCAGTGAAGTTCAAGCTGCCCCCTACAATGAGCAGTTCTTC.

This clonotype was observed a few times. This chain joins TRBV12-5 and TRBJ1-1, with unresolved D. Germline lookup yields CDR1 LGHNT and CDR2 FRNRAP. The CDR3 covers 13 residues. Trimming pared 0 bases from V and 1 base from J, leaving 3 bases between. Written as DNA, the CDR3 is TGTGCTAGTGGTTTGGTGGGGAACACTGAAGCTTTCTTT. This gives the protein CASGLVGNTEAFF. The complete variable domain, with remaining parts taken from reference TRBV12-5 and TRBJ1-1, reads DARVTQTPRHKVTEMGQEVTMRCQPILGHNTVFWYRQTMMQGLELLAYFRNRAPLDDSGMPKDRFSAEMPDATLATLKIQPSEPRDSAVYFCASGLVGNTEAFFGQGTRLTVV.

This clonotype showed up just a few times. The V gene is TRBV4-2, the J gene TRBJ1-1; D possibly corresponds to TRBD1 (5 bases). CDR3 size: 14 residues. Trimming pared 4 bases from V and 5 bases from J, leaving 14 bases between. Germline CDR1 reads LGHNA; CDR2 reads YNFKEQ. In DNA, the CDR3 is TGTGCCAGCAGCCCCGCGGGGGGGTGGACTGAAGCTTTCTTT. This gives the protein CASSPAGGWTEAFF.

This clonotype was seen repeatedly, ten times or more. The V gene is TRBV27, the J gene TRBJ2-7; D gene unclear. CDR3 size: 12 residues. Trimming removed 5 bases at V and 4 bases at J, with 9 bases between. Germline V lookup: CDR1 MNHEY, CDR2 SMNVEV (reference sequence). CDR3 residues: CASSQSLYEQYF. The CDR3 bases are TGTGCCAGCAGTCAGTCGCTGTACGAGCAGTACTTC.

The chain recombines TRBV10-3 with TRBJ2-3; tentative D call: TRBD1 (5 bases). V was pared by 3 bases and J by 2 bases, with 12 bases between. Germline V lookup: CDR1 ENHRY, CDR2 SYGVKD. CDR3 length equals 15 residues. The CDR3 reads CAISDSGPSTDTQYF. DNA for the CDR3: TGTGCCATCAGTGACTCAGGGCCTTCCACAGATACGCAGTATTTT.

The rearrangement uses TRBV30 and TRBJ1-1, with a tentative D call TRBD1 (6 bases). CDR1 is GTSNPN and CDR2 is SVGIG in the germline V gene (reference sequence). The CDR3 totals 12 residues. Trimming removed 5 bases at V and 9 bases at J, with 16 bases between. In DNA, the CDR3 is TGTGCCTGGGGACCTACCGGGACACAAGCTTTCTTT. This sequence encodes CAWGPTGTQAFF.

This clonotype was detected only a few times. The chain recombines TRBV13 with TRBJ2-1, with D perhaps matching TRBD1 (6 bases). From germline, CDR1 is PRHDT and CDR2 FYEKMQ (reference sequence). The CDR3 spans 17 residues. Trimming cost V 4 bases and J 1 base, with 17 bases left between them. DNA of the CDR3: TGTGCCAGCAGCTCGACCGATGGCAGGGGTTCCTACAATGAGCAGTTCTTC. It specifies CASSSTDGRGSYNEQFF.

This clonotype was seen more than once but under ten times. This chain links TRBV11-2 with TRBJ2-1, with 10 bases fitting TRBD2. Germline-derived CDR1 and CDR2 are SGHAT and FQNNGV. The CDR3 totals 17 residues. V trimming: 5 bases; J trimming: 0 bases; junction bases outside the gene matches: 7. CDR3 nucleotides: TGTGCCAGCAGCCCGACTAGCGGGCGGTTCTCCTACAATGAGCAGTTCTTC. Translating gives CASSPTSGRFSYNEQFF.

This sequence joins TRBV15 and TRBJ1-1; D perhaps matches TRBD1 (6 bases). Germline CDR1 LNHNV, CDR2 YYDKDF (reference sequence). The CDR3 covers 14 residues. Trimming left V 4 bases short and J 1 base short, with 10 bases between. The chain's CDR3 is CATSTLTGNTEAFF. In nucleotides, the CDR3 is TGTGCCACCAGCACCCTGACAGGGAACACTGAAGCTTTCTTT.